This T cell receptor beta chain was sequenced during a study of T-cell reconstitution after alpha-beta-depleted transplantation in children. Researchers prepared the TCRbeta library using unique molecular identifiers, the study reports. TCRdb passed the PCR reads through MiXCR, listing each CDR3 protein once. The data hold hundreds of thousands of distinct CDR3 sequences, with around 13% observed a single time. V lost 3 bases and J lost 7, with 10 bases in between. The CDR3 runs 12 residues. Germline V gene sequence: CDR1 MNHEY, CDR2 SMNVEV (reference sequence). A few counts support this clonotype. The sequence was collected from a girl aged 2 to 10 with congenital amegakaryocytic thrombocytopenia, due to receive a stem cell transplant. Source: PBMCs, taken before TCRalphabeta/CD19-depleted stem cell transplant. This chain uses TRBV27 with TRBJ2-7; D is possibly TRBD2 (6 bases). The CDR3 sequence: CASSFPGREQYF. CDR3 in DNA: TGTGCCAGCAGTTTTCCGGGGAGGGAGCAGTACTTC.